This T cell receptor (beta chain) is drawn from a study of vaccination effects on CD4 cells after COVID-19 (dated by TCRdb to 2022 to 2024). At the level of the whole study: Each participant got two doses of an mRNA SARS-CoV-2 vaccine, either BNT162b2 or mRNA-1273. The study compared SARS-CoV-2 spike-specific CD4+ TCR repertoires before and after mRNA vaccination in COVID-19 convalescent patients and infection-naive vaccine recipients. A total of more than 8 COVID-19 convalescent patients and a handful of SARS-CoV-2-naive healthy vaccine recipients were included in the full study. In the study, cultures from other donors were sequenced using the Oncomine TCR Beta short-read assay on an Illumina iSeq 100. Overall results and qualifications from the work: Only a small number of convalescent patients were included, and no early post-infection timepoints were available, which limited the study. In healthy vaccine recipients, vaccine-induced clones were almost all SARS-CoV-2 mono-reactive, with only 1 of 255 cross-reactive with common cold coronaviruses. Marked clonal contraction was observed in both infection-induced and vaccine-induced clones at late post-vaccination timepoints, consistent with waning T cell responses.

The library was prepared using the immunoSEQ multiplex PCR assay. DNA from the cultured, isolated CD4+ T cells was subjected to TCR beta CDR3 sequencing. The source study handled its data this way. Non-productive TCR sequences were discarded, and reads were trimmed to the CDR3 region, with only CDR3s of 7 or more amino acids retained. Antigen-specific clonotypes were identified using the MANAFEST web app by comparison of expansion in peptide wells against reference cultures. Positive clones required FDR<0.05 expansion versus reference and all other wells, odds ratio above 5, and frequency above 0.1% in two replicate wells. A clonotype was defined as cross-reactive if the clonotype was significantly expanded both in SARS-CoV-2 spike wells and in at least one common cold coronavirus spike condition. Levenshtein distance calculated with the stringdist R package was used to assess CDR3 similarity, and unrooted trees were constructed with ape in R 3.6.1. What TCRdb holds here is the immuneACCESS table cut down to in-frame rearrangements. Part of the clones is not present; checked against another copy, under half of the missing clones reflect an unresolved V gene, and the others are unexplained. That table is the source of V, J and clone size, and D and trimming were worked out from the DNA. Within this sample are about 24,000 clones, with 60% to 75% of them counted one time only. Of the sample, around 12% falls within the top ten clones.

This clone was recorded a few times. Its antigen remains unidentified. Per-base quality was not reported, and no clone a single base away is much larger than it. In the ViraFEST assay, PBMC were stimulated with viral peptide pools, and TCR sequencing was then used to find antigen-specific CD4+ T cell clonotypes based on their expansion. After less than 13 days of culture, CD4+ T cells were isolated with the EasySep CD4+ T cell isolation kit. Healthy vaccine recipients had no prior SARS-CoV-2 infection, confirmed by negative nucleocapsid antibodies before and after vaccination. About 1.8 million PBMC per well were cultured with 10 ug/ml peptides in IMDM containing approximately 4.7% human AB serum, roughly 9.5 IU/ml IL-2 and gentamicin. Half of the culture medium was replaced with fresh IL-2-containing medium on days 3 and 7. Unless noted otherwise, every peptide stimulation condition was cultured in triplicate wells. PBMC were separated from whole blood using Ficoll-Paque Plus gradient centrifugation and were then either cryopreserved at -140C or used fresh. The overlapping peptide pools covered the spike proteins of SARS-CoV-2 as well as those of the common cold coronaviruses HCoV-NL63, HCoV-OC43 and HCoV-229E. Genomic DNA was extracted from cultured CD4+ T cells with the QIAamp micro DNA kit.

Reading the germline V gene gives CDR1 KGHSH and CDR2 LQKENI. V was cut back by 0 bases and J by 16 bases, leaving a gap of 13 bases between them. The CDR3 numbers 13 residues from cysteine through phenylalanine. The read is trimmed to its CDR3 DNA, 39 bases read in frame from base 1. The chain is made from TRBV18 and TRBJ1-6, with TRBD1 as a weak D call on 5 bases. This specimen was CD4+ T cells from PBMCs cultured with HCoV-OC43 spike peptides, taken before COVID-19 vaccination. Read against the paper, the sample's cell subset or site label means: HCoV-OC43 spike overlapping peptide pool stimulation. The sequence was collected from a human donor who received a COVID-19 vaccine. The CDR3: CASSPPEGILLHF. The DNA sequence is given as TGTGCCAGCTCACCACCAGAGGGGATCCTACTCCACTTT.